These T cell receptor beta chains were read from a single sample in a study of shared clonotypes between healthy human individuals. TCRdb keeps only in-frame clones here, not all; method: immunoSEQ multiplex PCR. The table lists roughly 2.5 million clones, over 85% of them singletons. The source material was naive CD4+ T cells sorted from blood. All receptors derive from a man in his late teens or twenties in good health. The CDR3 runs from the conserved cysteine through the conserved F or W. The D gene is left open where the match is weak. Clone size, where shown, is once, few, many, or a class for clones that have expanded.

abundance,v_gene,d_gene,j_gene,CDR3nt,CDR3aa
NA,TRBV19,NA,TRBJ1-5,TGTGCCAGTACGCTTGAAGGGCAGGGAGGACAGCCCCAGCATTTT,CASTLEGQGGQPQHF
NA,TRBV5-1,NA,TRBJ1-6,TGCGCCAGCAGCTCCTTTGGGGTAGGGTCACCCCTCCACTTT,CASSSFGVGSPLHF
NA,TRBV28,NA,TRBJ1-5,TGTGCCAGCACCATCAGCAATCAGCCCCAGCATTTT,CASTISNQPQHF
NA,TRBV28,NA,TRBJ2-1,TGTGCCAGCAGTTTATCGGGACTGAAACACAATGAGCAGTTCTTC,CASSLSGLKHNEQFF
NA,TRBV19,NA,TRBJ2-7,TGTGCCACCCGGGACAAGTCCTACGAGCAGTACTTC,CATRDKSYEQYF
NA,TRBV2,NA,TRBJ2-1,TGTGCCAGCAGTGAAGGTCTGTCCTACAATGAGCAGTTCTTC,CASSEGLSYNEQFF
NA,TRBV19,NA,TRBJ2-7,TGTGCCAGTAGTAGACGCGGGCCGTTGGGCGAGCAGTACTTC,CASSRRGPLGEQYF
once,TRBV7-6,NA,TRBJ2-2,TGTGCCAGCAGCTGGGAGAACACCGGGGAGCTGTTTTTT,CASSWENTGELFF
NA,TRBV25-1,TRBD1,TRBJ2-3,TGTGCCAGCAGCCGGGACAGGAACACAGATACGCAGTATTTT,CASSRDRNTDTQYF
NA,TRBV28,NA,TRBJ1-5,TGTGCCAGCAGTTCCCGGACGGACAATCAGCCCCAGCATTTT,CASSSRTDNQPQHF
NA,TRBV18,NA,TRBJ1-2,TGTGCCAGCTCACCACGGGAGCAGTCGGGCTACACCTTC,CASSPREQSGYTF
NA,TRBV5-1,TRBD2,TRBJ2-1,TGCGCCAGCAGCTTACTAGCGGGAGTGAACAATGAGCAGTTCTTC,CASSLLAGVNNEQFF
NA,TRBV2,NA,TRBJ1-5,TGTGCCAGCAGTGCAGGTCGCAATCAGCCCCAGCATTTT,CASSAGRNQPQHF
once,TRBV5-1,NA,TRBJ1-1,TGCGCCAGCAGCCCTTCAGGGTTCGGGGCTTTCTTT,CASSPSGFGAFF
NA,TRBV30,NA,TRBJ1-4,TGTGCCTGGAGTGCGGAAAAACTGTTTTTT,CAWSAEKLFF
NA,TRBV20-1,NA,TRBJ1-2,TGCAGTGCAAGTGGGGGGGCAGGCTACACCTTC,CSASGGAGYTF
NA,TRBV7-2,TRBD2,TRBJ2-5,TGTGCCAGCAGCTTAAGACGACTAGCGGGAGAGACCCAGTACTTC,CASSLRRLAGETQYF
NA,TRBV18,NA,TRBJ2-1,TGTGCCAGCTCACCAGCAAACAATGAGCAGTTCTTC,CASSPANNEQFF
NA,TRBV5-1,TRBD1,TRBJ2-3,TGCGCCAGCAAGAGGTTACAGGGGTCCGATACGCAGTATTTT,CASKRLQGSDTQYF
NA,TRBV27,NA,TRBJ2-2,TGTGCCAGCAGTTTTGGGGTCGGGGAGCTGTTTTTT,CASSFGVGELFF
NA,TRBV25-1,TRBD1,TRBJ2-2,TGTGCCAGCAGCGGACAGGGAGGAACCGGGGAGCTGTTTTTT,CASSGQGGTGELFF
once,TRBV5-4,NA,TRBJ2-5,TGTGCCAGCAGCTTTAGGACATTTGAAGAGACCCAGTACTTC,CASSFRTFEETQYF
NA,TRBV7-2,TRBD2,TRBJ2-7,TGTGCCAGCAGCCCGCCCTCCGCGACTAGCGGGGGGGACTCCTACGAGCAGTACTTC,CASSPPSATSGGDSYEQYF
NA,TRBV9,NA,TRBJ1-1,TGTGCCAGCAGCGTAGAATACTACACTGAAGCTTTCTTT,CASSVEYYTEAFF
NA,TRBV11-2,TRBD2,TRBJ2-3,TGTGCCAGCAGCTTAGTATCCCTAGCGGGAGGGTTGAGAGATACGCAGTATTTT,CASSLVSLAGGLRDTQYF
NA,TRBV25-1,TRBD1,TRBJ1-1,TGTGCCAGCAGTGATCCGGGACAGGGTTACACTGAAGCTTTCTTT,CASSDPGQGYTEAFF
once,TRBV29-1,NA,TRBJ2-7,TGCAGCGTTGTGGGACGTTTCTCCTACGAGCAGTACTTC,CSVVGRFSYEQYF
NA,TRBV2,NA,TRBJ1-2,TGTGCCAGTCACGGGACACCGTTTAACTATGGCTACACCTTC,CASHGTPFNYGYTF
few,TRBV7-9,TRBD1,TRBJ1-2,TGTGCCAGCAGCCCTAGTGGGGCGGGACAGGGGAGCTACACCTTC,CASSPSGAGQGSYTF
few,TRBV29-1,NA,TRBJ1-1,TGCAGCGTTGTCAAACAGGAGTACACTGAAGCTTTCTTT,CSVVKQEYTEAFF
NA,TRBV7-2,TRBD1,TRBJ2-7,TGTGCCAGCAGCTTCCCTGGGACAGCCTACGAGCAGTACTTC,CASSFPGTAYEQYF
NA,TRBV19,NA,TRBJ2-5,TGTGCCAGTTCACTGCGTCGGGACGGCCAGACCCAGTACTTC,CASSLRRDGQTQYF
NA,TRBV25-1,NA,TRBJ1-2,TGTGCCAGCAGTGAACCGGGGACGGCCGGAGGGGTTGGCTACACCTTC,CASSEPGTAGGVGYTF